The entry that follows covers one T cell receptor (beta chain) sequence. No antigen is known for it. MiXCR was run by TCRdb on the 5' RACE reads, yielding one entry per CDR3 protein. The table has roughly 200,000 distinct CDR3 sequences, around 6.8% seen once. This record comes from a study of identical twins. Study results and limitations: Conclusions were drawn cross-sectionally by statistical analysis, without following the same donors. Weaker excess sharing between twins was seen in beta out-of-frame sequences.

Per germline, CDR1 MNHNS and CDR2 SASEGT. The CDR3 loop spans 15 amino acids. The ends were cut back, 6 bases at V and 5 bases at J, with 19 bases in the middle. In addition, the sample was reused for a study of yellow fever vaccine responses in identical twins.

The sample consisted of memory (CD45RO+) T cells sorted from blood. V usage is TRBV6-1 and J usage is TRBJ2-5; TRBD1 might be the D (6 bases). The receptor was derived from a young woman in good health. The CDR3 region is CASRQPSARGETQYF. CDR3 sequence (DNA): TGTGCCAGCAGACAACCCTCAGCAAGGGGGGAGACCCAGTACTTC.